This T cell receptor (beta chain) was documented in a study of shared clonotypes between healthy human individuals. Using immunoSEQ multiplex PCR, the repertoire was profiled, and TCRdb retains in-frame clones only, with some absent. This repertoire shows some 2,000,000 clones, around 95% found once; its top ten account for over 0.1%. This sequence originates from a man aged 18 to 29 in good health. The specimen sequenced was naive CD4+ T cells sorted from blood. Subset specified: CD45RA+ positively selected.

The chain's CDR3 is CASSISGDYNEQFF. The CDR3, as DNA: TGTGCCAGCTCCATCTCAGGGGACTACAATGAGCAGTTCTTC. This chain links TRBV7-2 with TRBJ2-1; D might be TRBD1 (6 bases). V lost 8 bases to trimming and J lost 3 bases, with 14 bases between them. The germline V gene has CDR1 SGHTA and CDR2 FQGNSA. The CDR3 has 14 amino acids.